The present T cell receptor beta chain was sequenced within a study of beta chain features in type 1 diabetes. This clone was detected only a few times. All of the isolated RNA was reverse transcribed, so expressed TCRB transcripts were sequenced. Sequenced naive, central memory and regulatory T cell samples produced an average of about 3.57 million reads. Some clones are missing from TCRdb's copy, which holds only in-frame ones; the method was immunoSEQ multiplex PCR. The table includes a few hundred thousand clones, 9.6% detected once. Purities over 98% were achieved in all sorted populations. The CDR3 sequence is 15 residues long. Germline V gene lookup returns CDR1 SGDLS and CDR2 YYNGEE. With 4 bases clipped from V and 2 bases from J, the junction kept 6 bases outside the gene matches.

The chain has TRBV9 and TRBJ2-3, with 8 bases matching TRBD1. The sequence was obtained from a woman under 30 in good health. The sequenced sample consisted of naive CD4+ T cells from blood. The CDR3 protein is CASSSRTGNTDTQYF. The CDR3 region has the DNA TGTGCCAGCAGCAGTCGGACAGGGAACACAGATACGCAGTATTTT.